This T cell receptor (beta chain) came from a study of OX40 agonist ivuxolimab in advanced cancers. Broader study findings: Still undetermined is the antigen specificity of the expanded peripheral T cells. A proportion of nonresponders additionally exhibited low normalized T-cell clonal expansion.

As for this clone: Its antigen is unknown.

Profiled with immunoSEQ multiplex PCR; TCRdb holds only in-frame clones, not every one. The sample consists of around 60,000 clones, 60% to 85% of them appearing once. Trimming removed 8 bases at V and 0 bases at J, with 8 bases between. CDR1 and CDR2 (germline): SGHVS, FQNEAQ. This CDR3 contains 13 residues. The chain is built from TRBV7-8 and TRBJ2-1; no reliable D call. This clonotype was sampled from an adult with an advanced solid tumor such as melanoma, head and neck, liver or kidney cancer. The material was CD4+ or CD8+ T cells sorted from blood, obtained in a trial of the OX40 agonist ivuxolimab. This chain's CDR3 is CASQDDSYNEQFF. CDR3 DNA: TGTGCCAGCCAGGATGACTCCTACAATGAGCAGTTCTTC.